The 3 T cell receptor beta chains presented below share a single source sample, sequenced in a study of blood T cell repertoires in COVID-19. Some clones are missing from TCRdb's copy, which holds only in-frame ones; the method was immunoSEQ multiplex PCR. The sample lists 300,000 to 400,000 clones, about 89% occurring once. Sequenced input: peripheral blood. These receptors were taken from a woman between 45 and 65 years old who had recovered from COVID-19.

This sequence joins TRBV11-3 and TRBJ2-5; D remains ambiguous. This CDR3 region has 14 residues. CDR1 and CDR2 (germline): SGHNT, YENEEA. V was trimmed by 0 bases and J by 2 bases, leaving 7 bases between them. Here the CDR3 reads CASSLDPMQETQYF. CDR3 sequence (DNA): TGTGCCAGCAGCTTAGACCCCATGCAAGAGACCCAGTACTTC.

The V call is TRBV30, the J call TRBJ1-5, with 7 bases identical to TRBD1. There are 13 residues in the CDR3. Germline CDR1 reads GTSNPN; CDR2 reads SVGIG (reference sequence). The V gene end was trimmed by 1 base and the J gene end by 6 bases; junction bases not matched to a gene: 3. The CDR3 DNA is TGTGCCTGGAGTGAGGGGGCGATTCAGCCCCAGCATTTT. Residues: CAWSEGAIQPQHF.

The gene calls are TRBV6-2 or TRBV6-3 and TRBJ1-5; D gene ambiguous. The germline CDR1 and CDR2 sequences are MNHEY and SVGEGT. The CDR3 runs 13 residues. Trimming took off 5 bases at V and 6 bases at J, with 11 bases between the two ends. The CDR3 is CASSTRLLQPQHF. DNA of the CDR3: TGTGCCAGCAGTACGAGGCTGCTTCAGCCCCAGCATTTT.